These 5 T cell receptor beta chains were sequenced from one sample in a study of metastatic and nonmetastatic thyroid tumors (dated by TCRdb to 2018 to 2021). The library was made by PCR. The data were produced on an Illumina HiSeq 4000. TCRdb cleaned the public reads at Q25 with fastp, built clones with MiXCR and kept in-frame beta chains. Across this sample there are approximately 13,000 clones, with about 12% seen only once. Approximately 30% of the sample is held by the ten biggest clonotypes. None of the patients had been given any treatment before thyroid surgery. The sequencing input was blood. Source of these receptors: a female donor with papillary thyroid cancer or a benign thyroid nodule (not recorded which). Some clones in this sample may be carry-over from other donors' samples.

Many counts were recorded for this clone. The V gene is TRBV30, the J gene TRBJ2-6; D ambiguous. CDR1 GTSNPN and CDR2 SVGIG come from the germline V gene (reference sequence). This CDR3 has 14 residues. The germline V and J ends were trimmed by 8 bases and 4 bases, with 15 bases remaining between them. The DNA for the CDR3 is TGTGCCGGGATGGGGTTAACGGGGGCCAACGTCCTGACTTTC. Translated: CAGMGLTGANVLTF. Full variable domain (rest looked up from reference TRBV30 and TRBJ2-6): SQTIHQWPATLVQPVGSPLSLECTVEGTSNPNLYWYRQAAGRGLQLLFYSVGIGQISSEVPQNLSASRPQDRQFILSSKKLLLSDSGFYLCAGMGLTGANVLTFGAGSRLTVL.

This clone was recorded many times. The chain carries TRBV7-2 and TRBJ2-3; D possibly matches TRBD1 or TRBD2 (6 bases each). The CDR3 is 16 residues long. Germline CDR1 and CDR2: SGHTA and FQGNSA. Trimming stripped 2 bases from V and 3 bases from J, with 15 bases between. CDR3 amino acids: CASSLTRRGGTDTQYF. CDR3 DNA: TGTGCCAGCAGCTTAACGCGCAGGGGAGGTACAGATACGCAGTATTTT.

This clone was picked up many times. This chain links TRBV6-1 with TRBJ2-7; 9 bases line up with TRBD2. V lost 1 base and J lost 7; bases outside the gene matches: 20. This CDR3 has 19 residues. From germline, CDR1 is MNHNS and CDR2 SASEGT. The CDR3 region is CASSEVRASGNPISTEQYF. DNA of the CDR3: TGTGCCAGCAGTGAAGTTCGGGCTAGCGGGAACCCAATCTCAACAGAGCAGTACTTC.

The rearrangement links TRBV11-3 to TRBJ1-2, with TRBD1 matching 8 bases. This CDR3 is built from 12 residues. With 8 bases clipped from V and 2 bases from J, the junction kept 1 base outside the gene matches. Per the germline V gene, CDR1 is SGHNT and CDR2 is YENEEA. The CDR3 sequence is CASWDRNYGYTF. CDR3 in DNA: TGTGCCAGCTGGGACAGGAACTATGGCTACACCTTC.

This clone is medium-sized by share. This rearrangement joins TRBV19 to TRBJ2-2; D may be TRBD1 (7 bases). Germline lookup yields CDR1 LNHDA and CDR2 SQIVND (reference sequence). Trimming took 3 bases from V and 6 from J, leaving 11 bases between them. CDR3 length equals 14 residues. CDR3 in amino acids: CASSIQGGSGELFF. The CDR3 coding sequence is TGTGCCAGTAGTATCCAGGGGGGATCCGGGGAGCTGTTTTTT.